Described below is a single T cell receptor (beta chain) sequence and its context. No antigen is known for it. The sample is drawn from a study of T cells in Graves' hyperthyroidism and ophthalmopathy. This CDR3 has 17 residues. Germline-derived CDR1 and CDR2 are SGHNT and YENEEA. The trim removed 5 bases at V and 0 bases at J, leaving 2 bases unmatched. TCR beta CDR3 regions were amplified from RNA transcripts. In the first-round RT-PCR of the TCR CDR3, the HTBI primer set was used. TCRdb itself ran the multiplex PCR reads through MiXCR, one entry per CDR3 protein. The table lists 75,000 to 100,000 distinct CDR3 sequences, approximately 56% of them singletons. Study-level findings and limits: Onset of ophthalmopathy came a median around 6.2 months after the model predicted it.

The V gene is TRBV11-3, the J gene TRBJ2-6; 12 nucleotides agree with TRBD2. The receptor's source is a woman in her forties with Graves' hyperthyroidism. The sequencing input was blood. As DNA, the CDR3 is TGTGCCAGCAGCGGGACTAGCGGGTCCTCTGGGGCCAACGTCCTGACTTTC. Translating gives CASSGTSGSSGANVLTF.